Listed here is a single T cell receptor (beta chain). A read error may produce the germline difference seen at one junction end. The sample contains more than one DNA sequence encoding this CDR3. Sequenced by immunoSEQ multiplex PCR; TCRdb stores in-frame clones only, minus some. The table records over 55,000 clones, around 82% of them present only once. This sample was taken from a study of OX40 agonist ivuxolimab in advanced cancers. Turning to the study itself: Melanoma, hepatocellular carcinoma, head and neck or renal cell cancer occurred in dose-escalation patients. The study reported partial responses in three patients: one hepatocellular carcinoma, two cutaneous melanoma.

Germline lookup yields CDR1 LNHDA and CDR2 SQIVND (reference sequence). The CDR3 totals 18 residues. This receptor was obtained from an adult with an advanced solid tumor such as melanoma, head and neck, liver or kidney cancer. Material: CD4+ or CD8+ T cells sorted from blood, obtained in a trial of the OX40 agonist ivuxolimab. This sequence joins TRBV19 and TRBJ1-5, with 11 bases aligning to TRBD1. DNA of the CDR3: TGCGCCAGTAGCCGGGACAGGGGGATGGTGAAAAACAATCAGCCCCAGCATTTT. It codes for CASSRDRGMVKNNQPQHF.